A selection of T cell receptor beta chains follows, all from one sample in a study of cytomegalovirus exposure and HLA in healthy donors. The protocol was immunoSEQ multiplex PCR, while the TCRdb copy is restricted to in-frame clones and leaves out a portion. Of 110,000 or so clones listed, around 88% were seen once; the top ten hold about 1.7%. The sample comprised PBMCs. Source of these receptors: a man aged 18 to 30 in good health and CMV-seronegative. CDR3s include the opening cysteine and the closing phenylalanine or tryptophan. A D gene is named only where the DNA matches it firmly. The size of a clone is reported for some rows only, either as once, few or many, or as a class for expanded clones.

>TRBD1|.|TRBV27|TRBJ2-6
CASTDRGAAGVLTF
TGTGCCAGCACCGACAGGGGGGCGGCGGGCGTCCTGACTTTC
>.|.|TRBV5-5|TRBJ1-6
CASSLGGLRNSYNSPLHF
TGTGCCAGCAGCCTTGGCGGATTACGAAACTCCTATAATTCACCCCTCCACTTT
>TRBD2|.|TRBV27|TRBJ2-7
CASSLSGRAYEQYF
TGTGCCAGCAGTTTGAGTGGGAGGGCCTACGAGCAGTACTTC
>TRBD1|.|TRBV7-9|TRBJ2-5
CASSRTTGRETQYF
TGTGCCAGCAGCCGGACGACAGGGCGAGAGACCCAGTACTTC
>TRBD2|.|TRBV5-1|TRBJ2-5
CASSEVAGVQETQYF
TGCGCCAGCAGTGAGGTAGCGGGAGTCCAAGAGACCCAGTACTTC
>.|.|TRBV5-5|TRBJ2-7
CASSLAPVTYEQYF
TGTGCCAGCAGCTTGGCCCCCGTTACCTACGAGCAGTACTTC
>TRBD2|.|TRBV7-8|TRBJ2-5
CASSLVLAGGQETQYF
TGTGCCAGCAGCTTAGTCCTAGCGGGGGGCCAAGAGACCCAGTACTTC
>TRBD2|.|TRBV7-7|TRBJ2-3
CASSQSGGVTDTQYF
TGTGCCAGCAGCCAAAGCGGGGGGGTAACAGATACGCAGTATTTT
>.|once|TRBV4-1|TRBJ2-7
CASSQVLLRQAPYEQYF
TGCGCCAGCAGCCAAGTTCTCCTAAGACAGGCCCCCTACGAGCAGTACTTC
>TRBD1|.|TRBV27|TRBJ1-1
CASSQPDRGVGEAFF
TGTGCCAGCAGCCAACCCGACAGGGGGGTTGGTGAAGCTTTCTTT
>.|.|TRBV5-1|TRBJ1-1
CASSLNREVTEAFF
TGCGCCAGCAGCTTAAACAGGGAAGTCACTGAAGCTTTCTTT
>.|few|TRBV28|TRBJ1-5
CASGMRISNQPQHF
TGTGCCAGCGGTATGCGGATCAGCAATCAGCCCCAGCATTTT
>.|.|TRBV14|TRBJ2-7
CASSHRAGYEQYF
TGTGCCAGCAGCCATCGAGCGGGCTACGAGCAGTACTTC
>.|few|TRBV9|TRBJ2-7
CASSVATTVYYEQYF
TGTGCCAGCAGCGTAGCAACGACAGTATACTACGAGCAGTACTTC
>TRBD1|.|TRBV11-2|TRBJ2-7
CASSLGDSSYEQYF
TGTGCCAGCAGCTTAGGGGACAGCTCCTACGAGCAGTACTTC
>.|.|TRBV11-2|TRBJ2-7
CASSSAGYEQYF
TGTGCCAGCAGCTCTGCGGGATACGAGCAGTACTTC
>.|.|TRBV18|TRBJ2-7
CASSPPSTFNYEQYF
TGTGCCAGCTCACCACCGTCGACATTCAACTACGAGCAGTACTTC
>TRBD1|.|TRBV7-2|TRBJ1-1
CASTDRGRAEAFF
TGTGCCAGCACCGACAGGGGAAGGGCTGAAGCTTTCTTT
>.|.|TRBV7-9|TRBJ2-1
CASRSLISSYNEQFF
TGTGCCAGCAGGTCCCTGATCAGCTCCTACAATGAGCAGTTCTTC
>.|.|TRBV28|TRBJ2-7
CASSFSSPVEQYF
TGTGCCAGCAGTTTTTCCTCTCCCGTCGAGCAGTACTTC
>.|.|TRBV5-8|TRBJ2-1
CASSLARGKLSSYNEQFF
TGTGCCAGCAGCTTGGCCAGGGGTAAACTTAGTTCCTACAATGAGCAGTTCTTC
>.|.|TRBV10-3|TRBJ1-1
CAISELGLEAFF
TGTGCCATCAGTGAGCTCGGGTTGGAAGCTTTCTTT
>.|.|TRBV7-6|TRBJ2-7
CASSPYTRDIQGNHEQYF
TGTGCCAGCAGCCCCTATACCCGGGACATCCAAGGGAACCACGAGCAGTACTTC
>TRBD1|.|TRBV2|TRBJ2-7
CAGRTGTYEQYF
TGTGCCGGACGGACAGGGACCTACGAGCAGTACTTC
>.|.|TRBV6-1|TRBJ1-2
CASEQRRTNYGYTF
TGTGCCAGTGAACAGAGACGGACTAACTATGGCTACACCTTC
>TRBD2|few|TRBV9|TRBJ2-5
CASSVFSGGAETQYF
TGTGCCAGCAGCGTATTTAGCGGGGGCGCAGAGACCCAGTACTTC
>.|.|TRBV7-8|TRBJ2-7
CASSPGGTYEQYF
TGTGCCAGCAGCCCAGGGGGGACCTACGAGCAGTACTTC
>.|.|TRBV19|TRBJ1-2
CASKFQQTYGYTF
TGTGCCAGTAAATTTCAACAAACCTATGGCTACACCTTC